Listed below are T cell receptor beta chains from one sample, sequenced in a study of chemoradiotherapy in HPV16-positive cancers. The protocol was immunoSEQ multiplex PCR, while the TCRdb copy is restricted to in-frame clones and leaves out a portion. Here the sample spans some 30,000 clones, around 80% being singletons. This specimen consisted of blood, obtained from a patient who underwent chemoradiotherapy. These receptors were taken from a human donor with HPV-associated anogenital cancer. Both conserved end residues are part of each CDR3. A D gene is named only where the DNA matches it firmly. Clone sizes are given selectively: once, few, many, or a class where the clone is expanded.

cdr3_aa	cdr3_nt	d_call	j_call	v_call	cdr3_length	clone_size
CASSQVGGGRGNFMYEQFF	TGCGCCAGCAGCCAAGTAGGCGGAGGCAGGGGGAATTTTATGTATGAGCAGTTCTTC	TRBD1	TRBJ2-1	TRBV4-1	19	once
CASSVGMADYYNEQFF	TGCGCCAGCAGCGTAGGGATGGCGGATTACTACAATGAGCAGTTCTTC	.	TRBJ2-1	TRBV5-1	16	.
CASSDRGGGTGELFF	TGTGCCAGCAGCGACCGGGGAGGGGGAACCGGGGAGCTGTTTTTT	.	TRBJ2-2	TRBV9	15	.
CASSLAPSSYEQYF	TGCGCCAGCAGCTTGGCTCCCAGCTCCTACGAGCAGTACTTC	.	TRBJ2-7	TRBV5-1	14	.
CASSEAYTEAFF	TGTGCCAGCAGTGAAGCCTACACTGAAGCTTTCTTT	.	TRBJ1-1	TRBV6-1	12	.
CASSAGTKSTDTQYF	TGTGCCAGCAGTGCCGGGACCAAAAGCACAGATACGCAGTATTTT	.	TRBJ2-3	TRBV25-1	15	.
CASSSRAGGNSPLHF	TGTGCCAGCAGCTCAAGGGCGGGAGGAAATTCACCCCTCCACTTT	.	TRBJ1-6	TRBV9	15	.
CASSTQMNTEAFF	TGTGCCAGTAGTACACAGATGAACACTGAAGCTTTCTTT	.	TRBJ1-1	TRBV19	13	.
CASRGLAGGYEQYF	TGTGCCAGCAGGGGACTAGCGGGGGGTTACGAGCAGTACTTC	TRBD2	TRBJ2-7	TRBV6-5	14	.
CASSYSGQSYGYTF	TGTGCCAGCAGTTACTCGGGACAGAGCTATGGCTACACCTTC	TRBD1	TRBJ1-2	TRBV6-5	14	.
CASSFAAGYGYTF	TGCGCCAGCAGCTTTGCCGCCGGTTATGGCTACACCTTC	.	TRBJ1-2	TRBV5-1	13	.
CASSIRKRLAGGEQFF	TGTGCCAGCAGCATACGGAAAAGACTAGCGGGGGGTGAGCAGTTCTTC	TRBD2	TRBJ2-1	TRBV11-2	16	.
CASSPGGGSEAFF	TGTGCCAGCAGCCCGGGGGGGGGCTCTGAAGCTTTCTTT	.	TRBJ1-1	TRBV7-3	13	.
CASSLQSSGNTIYF	TGCGCCAGCAGCTTACAGAGCTCTGGAAACACCATATATTTT	.	TRBJ1-3	TRBV5-1	14	.
CASSRPSSGNTIYF	TGTGCCAGCAGTCGACCATCTTCTGGAAACACCATATATTTT	.	TRBJ1-3	TRBV2	14	.
CAWGAGQFF	TGTGCCTGGGGGGCGGGGCAGTTCTTC	.	TRBJ2-1	TRBV30	9	.
CASSQGGGTRNTEAFF	TGCGCCAGCAGCCAAGGTGGTGGGACTAGGAACACTGAAGCTTTCTTT	.	TRBJ1-1	TRBV4-3	16	.
CASSLQRGDYNEQFF	TGCGCCAGCAGCTTGCAGCGGGGGGATTACAATGAGCAGTTCTTC	TRBD2	TRBJ2-1	TRBV5-1	15	few
CASSEQNDNSPLHF	TGTGCCAGCAGTGAACAGAATGATAATTCACCCCTCCACTTT	.	TRBJ1-6	TRBV28	14	.
CSVALEPRGGYTF	TGCAGCGTCGCCCTCGAGCCAAGAGGTGGCTACACCTTC	.	TRBJ1-2	TRBV29-1	13	.
CASSSESADTQYF	TGTGCCAGCAGTTCCGAGTCGGCAGATACGCAGTATTTT	.	TRBJ2-3	TRBV11-3	13	.
CASSLDRGGRPYNEQFF	TGTGCCAGCAGCTTAGATCGAGGGGGGAGACCCTACAATGAGCAGTTCTTC	.	TRBJ2-1	TRBV11-2	17	.
CASRWERGPTEAFF	TGTGCCAGCAGGTGGGAGAGGGGGCCCACTGAAGCTTTCTTT	TRBD1	TRBJ1-1	TRBV6-1	14	.
CASSYDSNYGYTF	TGCGCCAGCAGCTACGACAGCAACTATGGCTACACCTTC	.	TRBJ1-2	TRBV10-1	13	few
CASSLGLGYGQPQHF	TGTGCCAGCAGCTTAGGCCTGGGGTACGGTCAGCCCCAGCATTTT	.	TRBJ1-5	TRBV13	15	once
CASSLKGATGNTIYF	TGTGCCAGCAGCTTAAAGGGGGCGACTGGAAACACCATATATTTT	TRBD1	TRBJ1-3	TRBV7-9	15	.
CASSLGRSYEQYF	TGTGCCAGCAGCTTAGGGCGGTCCTACGAGCAGTACTTC	.	TRBJ2-7	TRBV7-9	13	.
CASSVDWGSYEQYF	TGTGCCAGCAGCGTAGATTGGGGGTCCTACGAGCAGTACTTC	.	TRBJ2-7	TRBV9	14	.